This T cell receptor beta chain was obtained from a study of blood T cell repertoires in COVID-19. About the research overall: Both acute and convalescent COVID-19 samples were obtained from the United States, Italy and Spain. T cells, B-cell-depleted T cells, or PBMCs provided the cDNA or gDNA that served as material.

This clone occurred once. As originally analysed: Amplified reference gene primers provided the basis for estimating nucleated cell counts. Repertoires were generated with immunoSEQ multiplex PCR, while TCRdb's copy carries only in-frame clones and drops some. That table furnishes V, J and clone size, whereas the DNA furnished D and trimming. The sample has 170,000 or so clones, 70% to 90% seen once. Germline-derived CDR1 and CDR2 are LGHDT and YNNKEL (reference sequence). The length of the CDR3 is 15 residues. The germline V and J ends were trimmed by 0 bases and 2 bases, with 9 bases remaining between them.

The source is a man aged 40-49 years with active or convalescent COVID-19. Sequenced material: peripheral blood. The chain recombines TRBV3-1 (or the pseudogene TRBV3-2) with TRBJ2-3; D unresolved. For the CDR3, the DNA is TGTGCCAGCAGCCAAGATGCGTCCTTCACAGATACGCAGTATTTT. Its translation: CASSQDASFTDTQYF.